This is a list of T cell receptor beta chains from one sample in a study of human T cells and chemical hapten exposure. MiXCR, run by TCRdb on the RACE reads, gives a single entry per CDR3 protein. Among around 200,000 distinct CDR3 sequences, more than 25% were seen once, and the ten largest hold about 2.7%. The sample was whole blood, taken in connection with sensitization to the hapten diphenylcyclopropenone (DPC). These receptors were taken from a woman in her thirties with alopecia areata. Some clones in this sample may be carry-over from other donors' samples. CDR3s leave out the opening cysteine and the closing phenylalanine or tryptophan. Each record gives: J gene, clone size, V gene, CDR3 protein. Only part of the rows carry a size: once, few, many, or a class if the clone is expanded.

TRBJ1-2 | - | TRBV4-3 | ASSQDVGARGYT
TRBJ2-7 | few | TRBV28 | ASSLAPSGTSPGY
TRBJ2-1 | few | TRBV20-1 | SATGTEAKGSYNEQF
TRBJ2-7 | many | TRBV28 | ASSYRFNEQY
TRBJ1-6 | once | TRBV5-1 | ASMSSYNSPLH
TRBJ1-2 | - | TRBV5-1 | ASSHDGGNYGYT
TRBJ2-2 | few | TRBV19 | ASSLSSGRVRTGELF
TRBJ2-2 | - | TRBV5-6 | ASSRRLAATGELF
TRBJ2-1 | - | TRBV18 | ASSPESRGGHNEQF
TRBJ1-4 | - | TRBV6-5 | ASSYGVPPGEKLF
TRBJ1-4 | - | TRBV30 | AWSLRAFGEKLF
TRBJ2-6 | - | TRBV6-4 | ASSGQADSGASVLT
TRBJ2-6 | - | TRBV28 | ASSLSVTGANVLT
TRBJ1-4 | - | TRBV15 | ATSRGTGGFREKLF
TRBJ2-7 | few | TRBV20-1 | SARAGGAEYEQY
TRBJ1-2 | - | TRBV20-1 | SASRTAYGYT
TRBJ1-2 | - | TRBV4-3 | ASSQGDRGLGYT
TRBJ2-7 | few | TRBV29-1 | SVGGTSAYEQY
TRBJ1-1 | few | TRBV29-1 | SVGTGSTEAF
TRBJ2-1 | - | TRBV10-3 | AISNRDRGPEQF
TRBJ1-2 | few | TRBV10-3 | AITGWDAANYGYT
TRBJ2-4 | - | TRBV5-6 | ASSLFGTGENIQY
TRBJ2-2 | - | TRBV4-2 | ASENAPAGELF
TRBJ2-3 | many | TRBV12-2 | ASRSHTGTGRVVEGDTQY
TRBJ2-4 | - | TRBV29-1 | SVATRGEGIQY
TRBJ2-1 | - | TRBV6-2/TRBV6-3 | ATWTVLYNEQF
TRBJ2-2 | - | TRBV11-3 | ASGITGELF
TRBJ1-5 | - | TRBV7-9 | ASSLEGDSNQPQH
TRBJ2-1 | few | TRBV6-2/TRBV6-3 | ASSSARTGGNEQF
TRBJ2-3 | few | TRBV20-1 | SATGTSGRTVSSDTQY
TRBJ2-1 | - | TRBV23-1 | ASSQSFGYSSYNEQF
TRBJ1-2 | few | TRBV29-1 | SVEWASGQGGYT